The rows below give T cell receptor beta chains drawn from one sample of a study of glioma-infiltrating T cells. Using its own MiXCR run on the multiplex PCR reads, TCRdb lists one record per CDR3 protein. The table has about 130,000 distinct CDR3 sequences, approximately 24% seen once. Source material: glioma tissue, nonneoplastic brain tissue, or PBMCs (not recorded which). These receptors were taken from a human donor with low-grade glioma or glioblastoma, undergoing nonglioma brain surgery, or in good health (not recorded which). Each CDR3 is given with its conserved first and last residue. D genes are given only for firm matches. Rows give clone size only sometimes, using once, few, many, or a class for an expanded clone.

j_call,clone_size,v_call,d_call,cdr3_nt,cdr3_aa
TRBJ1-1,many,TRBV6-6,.,TGTGCCAGCAGTTACGCCCCAAGTCAGAACACTGAAGCTTTCTTT,CASSYAPSQNTEAFF
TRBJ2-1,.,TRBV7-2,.,TGTGCCAGCAGCCCCCCCCTCCTAGGGGTCAGGTACAATGAGCAGTTCTTC,CASSPPLLGVRYNEQFF
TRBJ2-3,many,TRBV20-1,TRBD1,TGCAGTGCCACGGACAGGGGGCGCGCAGATACGCAGTATTTT,CSATDRGRADTQYF
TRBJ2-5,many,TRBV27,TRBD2,TGTGCCAGCGGAAACCCAGCGGGGGGAACAGAGACCCAGTACTTC,CASGNPAGGTETQYF
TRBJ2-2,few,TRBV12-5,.,TGTGCTAGTGGTTTGGGTACTGCTCGGAACACCGGGGAGCTGTTTTTT,CASGLGTARNTGELFF
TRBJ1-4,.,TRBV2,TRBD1,TGTGCCAGCAGTGGTGGACAGGGAAACCCTCTTAATGAAAAACTGTTTTTT,CASSGGQGNPLNEKLFF
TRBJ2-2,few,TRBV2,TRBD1,TGTGCCAGCAGAAAATGGACAGGAAACACCGGGGAGCTGTTTTTT,CASRKWTGNTGELFF
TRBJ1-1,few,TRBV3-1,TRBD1,TGTGCCAGCAGCCACGACAGGGTGAACACTGAAGCTTTCTTT,CASSHDRVNTEAFF
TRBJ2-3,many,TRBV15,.,TGTGCCACCAGCAGACTCTCTCGCAGAGATACGCAGTATTTT,CATSRLSRRDTQYF
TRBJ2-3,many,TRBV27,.,TGTGCCAGCAGTTTACTCAGGGCCTATCCGACAGATACGCAGTATTTT,CASSLLRAYPTDTQYF
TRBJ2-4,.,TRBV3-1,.,TGTGCCAGCAGCTCCTTGGCTAGGGCCAAAAACATTCAGTACTTC,CASSSLARAKNIQYF
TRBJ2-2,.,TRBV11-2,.,TGTGCCAGCACCGGGACGGGGGCACCGGGGGAGCTGTTTTTT,CASTGTGAPGELFF
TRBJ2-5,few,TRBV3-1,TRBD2,TGTGCCAGCAGAGGACGGGGAGGGGCGCTAGAGACCCAGTACTTC,CASRGRGGALETQYF
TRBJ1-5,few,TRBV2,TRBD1,TGTGCCAAAGGACAGGCACGCAATCAGCCCCAGCATTTT,CAKGQARNQPQHF
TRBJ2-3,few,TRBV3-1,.,TGTGCCAGCAGCCAAGAGGGGCTTGTGGGGGGTCCAGATACGCAGTATTTT,CASSQEGLVGGPDTQYF
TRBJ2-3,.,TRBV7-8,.,TGTGCCAGCAGTTATACTTCTAGCGTATCTAGCACAGATACGCAGTATTTT,CASSYTSSVSSTDTQYF
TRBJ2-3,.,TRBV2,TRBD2,TGTGCCAGCAATAGACTAGCGGGGGCCACAGATACGCAGTATTTT,CASNRLAGATDTQYF
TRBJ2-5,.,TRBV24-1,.,TGTGCCACCAGTGATTCTGGAAGTCCGACCCAAGAGACCCAGTACTTC,CATSDSGSPTQETQYF
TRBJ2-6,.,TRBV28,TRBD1,TGTGCCAGCACCACAGGGGGCCCTGGGGCCAACGTCCTGACTTTC,CASTTGGPGANVLTF
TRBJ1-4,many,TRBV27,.,TGTGCCAGCAGTGCGAATCAGGGTTTGGGTGAAAAACTGTTTTTT,CASSANQGLGEKLFF
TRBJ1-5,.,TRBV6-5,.,TGCGCCAGCAGTGAGTCGAGGGGCGGGGGTCAGCCCCAGCATTTT,CASSESRGGGQPQHF
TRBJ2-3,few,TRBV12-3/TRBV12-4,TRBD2,TGTGCCAGCAGTCGAAGACTAGCGGGGACGACAGATACGCAGTATTTT,CASSRRLAGTTDTQYF
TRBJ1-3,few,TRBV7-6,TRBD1,TGTGCCAGCAGCCAGGAGACAGGGTCAAACACCATATATTTT,CASSQETGSNTIYF
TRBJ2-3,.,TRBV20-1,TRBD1,TGCAGTGCAACCCGGGACAGTAGCACAGATACGAAGTATTTT,CSATRDSSTDTKYF
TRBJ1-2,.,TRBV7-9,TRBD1,TGTGCCAGCAGCCACCGGACAGGGAAGACCTATGGCTACACCTTC,CASSHRTGKTYGYTF
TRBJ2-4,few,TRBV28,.,TGTGCCTCCACAGAAGGCGGGGCCAAAAACATTCAGTACTTC,CASTEGGAKNIQYF
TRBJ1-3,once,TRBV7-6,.,TGTGCCAGCAGCTTAGAGGATTACGAGGGGGGCGCAGTGTCTGGAAACACCATATATTTT,CASSLEDYEGGAVSGNTIYF
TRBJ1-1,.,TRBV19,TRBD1,TGTGCCAGTAGTCTGGGACAGGGGAAAGCTTTCTTT,CASSLGQGKAFF
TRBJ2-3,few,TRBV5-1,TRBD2,TGCGCCAGCAGCTTGCCGGGACTAGCTAGCACAGATACGCAGTATTTT,CASSLPGLASTDTQYF
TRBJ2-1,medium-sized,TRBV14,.,TGTGCCAGCAGCCAGGACAGACAGAGCTCCTACAATGAGCAGTTCTTC,CASSQDRQSSYNEQFF
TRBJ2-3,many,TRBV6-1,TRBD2,TGTGCCAGCAGCCCAGGACTAGCGGTGGTCACAGATACGCAGTATTTT,CASSPGLAVVTDTQYF
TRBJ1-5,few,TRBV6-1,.,TGTGCCAGTCGGATACCGCATCAGCCCCAGCATTTT,CASRIPHQPQHF
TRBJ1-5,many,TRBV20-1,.,TGCAGTGCTAGAGACACCGGGACGGAAAGCAATCAGCCCCAGCATTTT,CSARDTGTESNQPQHF
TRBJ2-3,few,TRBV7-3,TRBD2,TGTGCCAGCAGCTTGACTAGCGGGGAAAGTACGCAGTATTTT,CASSLTSGESTQYF
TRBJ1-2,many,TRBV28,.,TGTGCCAGCACCATCCCGCCAGGGTCCTATGGCTACACCTTC,CASTIPPGSYGYTF
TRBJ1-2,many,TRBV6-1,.,TGTGCCAGCAGGGTCCAGGGCGTGGGGTATGGCTACACCTTC,CASRVQGVGYGYTF
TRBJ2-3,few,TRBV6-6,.,TGTGCCAGCAGTTACAGGGTTTCTTCATCAGATACGCAGTATTTT,CASSYRVSSSDTQYF